Shown below are 18 T cell receptor beta chains from a single sample sequenced in a study of tumor-infiltrating lymphocytes in primary liver carcinoma. Without any cell sorting, 20-30 mg of bulk tissue yielded co-extracted RNA and DNA. The authors made TCR beta cDNA from around 500 ng total RNA with a constant-region primer. Nested multiplex PCR, run for three rounds with slightly modified ARM-PCR, yielded TCR beta libraries. Researchers ran the first two PCR rounds for approximately 10 cycles each with TRBV1-TRBV30 forward primers and a C-beta reverse primer. TCRdb used MiXCR to reprocess the multiplex PCR reads, holding one entry per CDR3 protein. The table lists more than 90,000 distinct CDR3 sequences, about 67% of them singletons. Sequenced input: liver tumor tissue from sampling region 2. Subset: tumor region T2, inferior pole. Source of these receptors: a woman in her fifties or sixties with primary liver carcinoma and hepatitis B virus infection.

The V gene is TRBV6-5, the J gene TRBJ2-3, with TRBD2 matching 9 bases. Germline V gives CDR1 MNHEY, CDR2 SVGAGI. This CDR3 contains 15 residues. V was pared by 9 bases and J by 5 bases, with 12 bases of the junction left unmatched. The CDR3, as DNA: TGTGCCAGTAGTACCCGGGGCGGGAGGGAAGATACGCAGTATTTT. Residues: CASSTRGGREDTQYF.

In the case of this clonotype: One end of the junction is discordant with germline, which a read error may explain. V usage is TRBV12-3 or TRBV12-4 and J usage is TRBJ2-5; the match to TRBD1 covers 10 bases. This CDR3 region has 14 residues. CDR3 bases: TGTGCCAGCAGTCTCCTCAGACAGGGGGCCTTACTGGATTTC. It encodes CASSLLRQGALLDF.

V usage is TRBV12-3 or TRBV12-4 and J usage is TRBJ1-2, with D possibly matching TRBD1 (6 bases). CDR3 length: 17 amino acids. The V gene lost 8 bases and the J gene lost 8 bases, with 30 bases spanning the gap. The CDR3 DNA reads TGTGCCAGCGAAAGGGGGGGGCGCCCCACAACTAACGTAGGCTACACCTTC. Protein: CASERGGRPTTNVGYTF.

As to this clonotype: This is likely a read error, given that the CDR3 carries no conserved phenylalanine or tryptophan at its end. The chain links TRBV10-3 to TRBJ2-7; 9 nucleotides align to TRBD2. The CDR3 covers 15 residues. Germline V gene sequence: CDR1 ENHRY, CDR2 SYGVKD. J gave up 4 bases and V 3 bases, and 7 bases lay outside the gene matches. The CDR3 DNA follows: TGTGCCATCAGTGACTCCAGGACTAGCGTTTACGAGCAGTACTCC. It specifies CAISDSRTSVYEQYS.

With respect to this clonotype: A much bigger clone sits one base away, suggesting this may be a read error. J is TRBJ2-1 and V is TRBV6-5; TRBD2 agrees at 10 bases. This CDR3 region has 18 residues. Looked up from germline, CDR1 is MNHEY and CDR2 is SVGAGI. V was clipped by 0 bases and J by 6 bases; unmatched bases: 11. DNA of the CDR3: TGTGCCAGCAGTTACTCAGTGGCTAGCGGGAGTAAGGTCAATGAGCAGTTCTTC. Translation: CASSYSVASGSKVNEQFF.

On this clonotype: The CDR3 does not end in the conserved phenylalanine or tryptophan, so this is likely a read error. This chain links TRBV11-3 with TRBJ2-3; perhaps TRBD2 as D (5 bases). Germline CDR1 is SGHNT and CDR2 is YENEEA. This CDR3 contains 14 residues. For the CDR3, the DNA is TGTGCCGGCAGCTTAAGGACTAGCACAGATACGCAGTATTTG. Encoded protein: CAGSLRTSTDTQYL.

The count of this clonotype is one. The junction shows a germline mismatch at one end, possibly a read error. V and J are TRBV6-1 and TRBJ2-7, with 7 bases that match TRBD2. Germline CDR1 is MNHNS and CDR2 is SASEGT. The length of the CDR3 is 16 residues. The CDR3: CASSSGSGGGYYEQYF. The CDR3 nucleotides read TGTGCCAGCAGTTCCGGGTCGGGGGGAGGGTACTACGAGCAATACTTC.

This clonotype was seen a handful of times. A much larger clonotype is one base distant, so this may be a read error. The chain has TRBV29-1 and TRBJ2-1; D assignment may be TRBD1 or TRBD2 (5 bases each). This CDR3 is 13 amino acids long. The V gene's germline CDR1 is SQVTM and CDR2 ANQGSEA. CDR3 sequence reads: CSVGGLSYSEQFF. The CDR3 DNA follows: TGCAGCGTTGGGGGGTTATCCTACAGTGAGCAGTTCTTC.

Comments on this clonotype: Because the CDR3 is missing its conserved closing phenylalanine or tryptophan, this is likely a read error. The chain links TRBV29-1 to TRBJ2-5; possible D gene TRBD2, 5 bases. The CDR3 is 17 amino acids. CDR1 SQVTM and CDR2 ANQGSEA come from the germline V gene. The CDR3 DNA is TGCAGTGTTTTTGTGCCCAGCGAGAGGGCCGGGGTGAAGACCCAGTACCTC. It translates to CSVFVPSERAGVKTQYL.

On this clonotype: An end of the junction differs from the germline gene, which may be a read error. The chain carries TRBV5-5 and TRBJ1-5; unclear D gene. The CDR3 consists of 13 residues. Per the germline V gene, CDR1 is SGHKS and CDR2 is YYEKEE (reference sequence). DNA of the CDR3: TGTGACAGCAGCTCCCAGTGCGTGCAGCCCCAGCATTTT. The encoded protein is CDSSSQCVQPQHF.

Concerning this clonotype itself: One end of the junction varies from germline; a read error may be responsible. The chain employs TRBV11-2 and TRBJ2-3; TRBD2 matches 7 bases. CDR1 SGHAT and CDR2 FQNNGV come from the germline V gene. The CDR3 totals 15 residues. This CDR3 is CASSFGLGGTDTQCF. In DNA, the CDR3 is TGTGCCAGCAGCTTCGGACTAGGAGGTACAGATACGCAGTGTTTT.

On this clonotype: Here the CDR3 omits its conserved ending phenylalanine or tryptophan, so a read error is the likely source. V usage is TRBV11-2 and J usage is TRBJ2-2; TRBD1 is a possible D gene (6 bases). This CDR3 contains 15 residues. Looked up from germline, CDR1 is SGHAT and CDR2 is FQNNGV. For the CDR3, the DNA is TGTGCCAGCGGCTTAGAGCCAGGGGCGCACGGGAAGCTGTTTTAT. Amino acid sequence: CASGLEPGAHGKLFY.

About this clonotype: A much larger clonotype is one base distant, so this may be a read error. The genes are TRBV6-5 and TRBJ2-3, with 8 bases identical to TRBD2. The CDR3 spans 15 residues. V lost 5 bases and J lost 4; bases outside the gene matches: 8. CDR1 is MNHEY and CDR2 is SVGAGI in the germline V gene. The DNA of the CDR3 is TGTGCCAGCAGTCTGACTAGCGCATGGCCAGATACGCAGTATTTT. Amino acids: CASSLTSAWPDTQYF.

The chain is built from TRBV11-1 and TRBJ2-6; the match to TRBD1 covers 8 bases. The CDR3 length is 18 residues. J was trimmed by 5 bases and V by 6 bases; bases with no gene match: 15. CDR1 is SGHAT and CDR2 is FQDESV in the germline V gene (reference sequence). CDR3 sequence (DNA): TGTGCCAGCAGTCGATCACAGGACAGGGTTTCTTGGGCCAACGTCCTGACTTTC. It encodes CASSRSQDRVSWANVLTF.

The sample holds many counts of this clonotype. V usage is TRBV6-5 and J usage is TRBJ2-1; 9 bases map to TRBD1. The CDR3 spans 17 residues. CDR1 and CDR2 (germline): MNHEY, SVGAGI. J gave up 4 bases and V 5 bases, and 12 bases lay outside the gene matches. CDR3: CASSTYRGQVGYNEQFF. In DNA, the CDR3 is TGTGCCAGCAGTACTTACAGGGGGCAGGTGGGGTACAATGAGCAGTTCTTC.

As for this clonotype: A read error may be the cause here, since a much bigger clone is one base away. This chain links TRBV5-5 with TRBJ2-3; 9 bases match TRBD2. The germline CDR1 and CDR2 sequences are SGHKS and YYEKEE (reference sequence). V shed 10 bases and J 4 bases; nucleotides not matched to a gene: 10. The CDR3 sequence is 14 residues long. The DNA of the CDR3 is TGTGCCGGCCGAGATAGCGGGAGATCAGATACGCAGTATTTT. It is translated as CAGRDSGRSDTQYF. Drawing the rest from reference TRBV5-5 and TRBJ2-3, the complete variable domain is DAGVTQSPTHLIKTRGQQVTLRCSPISGHKSVSWYQQVLGQGPQFIFQYYEKEERGRGNFPDRFSARQFPNYSSELNVNALLLGDSALYLCAGRDSGRSDTQYFGPGTRLTVL.

In this sample, this clonotype turned up many times. This chain uses TRBV25-1 with TRBJ2-7, with 7 bases fitting TRBD1. This CDR3 has 15 residues. Germline CDR1 is MGHDK and CDR2 is SYGVNS. Trimming took 4 bases from V and 2 from J; bases not matched to a gene: 8. The CDR3 is CASSANRGPTYEQYF. CDR3 nucleotide sequence: TGTGCCAGCAGTGCCAACAGGGGACCTACCTACGAGCAGTACTTC.

This sequence joins TRBV11-2 and TRBJ2-1; 7 bases are a match to TRBD1. Germline V gene data show CDR1 as SGHAT and CDR2 as FQNNGV. The CDR3 runs 17 residues. The CDR3 coding sequence is TGTACCATCAGCTTACGACCGGGACAGAGATTCAACAATGAGCAGTTCTTC. Translated: CTISLRPGQRFNNEQFF.